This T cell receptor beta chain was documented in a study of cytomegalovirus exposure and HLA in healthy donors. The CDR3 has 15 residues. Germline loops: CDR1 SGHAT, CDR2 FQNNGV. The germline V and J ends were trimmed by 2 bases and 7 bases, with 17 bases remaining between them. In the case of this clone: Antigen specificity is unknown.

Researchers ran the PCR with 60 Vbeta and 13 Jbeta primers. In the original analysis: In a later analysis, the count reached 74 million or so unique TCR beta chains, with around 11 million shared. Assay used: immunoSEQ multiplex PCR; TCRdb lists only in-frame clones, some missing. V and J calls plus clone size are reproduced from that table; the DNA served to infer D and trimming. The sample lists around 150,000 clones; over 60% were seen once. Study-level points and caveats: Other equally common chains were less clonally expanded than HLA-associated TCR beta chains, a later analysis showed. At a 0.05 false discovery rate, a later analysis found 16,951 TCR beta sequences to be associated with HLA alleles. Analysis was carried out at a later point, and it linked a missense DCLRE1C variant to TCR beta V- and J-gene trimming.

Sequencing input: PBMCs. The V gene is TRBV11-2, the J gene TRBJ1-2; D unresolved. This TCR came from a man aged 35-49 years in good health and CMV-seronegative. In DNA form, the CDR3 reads TGTGCCAGCAGCTTAATACAAGCGGCAGGAGGTGGCTACACCTTC. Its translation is CASSLIQAAGGGYTF.